A single sample gave rise to the 8 T cell receptor beta chains below, sequenced in a study of blood T cells in healthy people across ages. A second about 6 to 12 cycle PCR used barcoded and J-beta primers. Using its own MiXCR run on the 5' RACE reads, TCRdb lists one record per CDR3 protein. The profile shows under 2,000,000 distinct CDR3 sequences, less than 50% of them singletons. Sequencing input: blood. The receptors shown here come from a woman aged 40 to 55 in good health.

This chain uses TRBV7-2 with TRBJ1-4; 7 bases map to TRBD1. The CDR3 is 14 residues long. CDR1 and CDR2 (germline): SGHTA, FQGNSA. The ends lost 7 bases at V and 3 bases at J; junction bases unmatched: 5. CDR3 coding DNA: TGTGCCAGCACAAAGGGACAGCCTAATGAAAAACTGTTTTTT. Its translation: CASTKGQPNEKLFF. Full variable domain (rest looked up from reference TRBV7-2 and TRBJ1-4): GAGVSQSPSNKVTEKGKDVELRCDPISGHTALYWYRQSLGQGLEFLIYFQGNSAPDKSGLPSDRFSAERTGGSVSTLTIQRTQQEDSAVYLCASTKGQPNEKLFFGSGTQLSVL.

The V and J genes are TRBV27 and TRBJ1-2; possible D gene TRBD1, 5 bases. Trimming took 10 bases from V and 11 from J, leaving 17 bases between them. CDR1 and CDR2 from the germline V gene are MNHEY and SMNVEV (reference sequence). The CDR3 sequence is 11 residues long. This chain's CDR3 is CATGTMGGYTF. The CDR3 DNA sequence: TGTGCCACGGGCACCATGGGGGGGTACACCTTC.

This chain joins TRBV9 and TRBJ2-5; D is perhaps TRBD1 (6 bases). V was clipped by 1 base and J by 5 bases, with 21 bases between them. Per the germline V gene, CDR1 is SGDLS and CDR2 is YYNGEE. CDR3 length: 17 amino acids. Here the CDR3 reads CASSVLPLQGDKETQYF. CDR3 coding DNA: TGTGCCAGCAGCGTACTCCCCCTACAGGGTGATAAGGAGACCCAGTACTTC.

The V call is TRBV7-9, the J call TRBJ2-7, with D possibly matching TRBD2 (6 bases). Gene TRBJ2-5 matches the end of the DNA better, so the J call may be wrong. This CDR3 contains 14 residues. Germline loops: CDR1 SEHNR, CDR2 FQNEAQ (reference sequence). CDR3 in DNA: TGTGCCAGCAGCTTAGAGGAGGGTAGGGAGACCCAGTACTTC. It codes for CASSLEEGRETQYF.

V gene TRBV9 combines with J gene TRBJ2-6, with D possibly being TRBD1 (6 bases). V lost 4 bases, J lost 2 bases, and 13 bases lay in between. The CDR3 consists of 16 residues. Germline V gives CDR1 SGDLS, CDR2 YYNGEE. The CDR3 here is CASSSPRQAGANVLTF. Here the CDR3 DNA reads TGTGCCAGCAGCTCCCCACGACAGGCTGGGGCCAACGTCCTGACTTTC. Supplemented by reference TRBV9 and TRBJ2-6, the full variable domain reads DSGVTQTPKHLITATGQRVTLRCSPRSGDLSVYWYQQSLDQGLQFLIQYYNGEERAKGNILERFSAQQFPDLHSELNLSSLELGDSALYFCASSSPRQAGANVLTFGAGSRLTVL.

V is TRBV5-4 and J is TRBJ1-4, with D perhaps matching TRBD1 (5 bases). The germline V gene has CDR1 SGHNT and CDR2 YYREEE (reference sequence). V was pared by 3 bases and J by 3 bases, with 12 bases between. This CDR3 comprises 15 residues. Here the CDR3 DNA reads TGTGCCAGCAGCTCCTCAGGGAAGGCTAATGAAAAACTGTTTTTT. It encodes CASSSSGKANEKLFF.

This sequence joins TRBV11-2 and TRBJ2-4, with D unclear. Germline V gives CDR1 SGHAT, CDR2 FQNNGV. This CDR3 has 16 residues. V gave up 5 bases and J gave up 0 bases, with 14 bases separating them. This chain's CDR3 is CASSQPLDIAKNIQYF. Here the CDR3 DNA reads TGTGCCAGCAGCCAACCTCTAGATATAGCCAAAAACATTCAGTACTTC.

This rearrangement joins TRBV20-1 to TRBJ2-3, with D tentatively TRBD1 or TRBD2 (5 bases each). CDR3 length: 13 residues. V lost 5 bases and J 6 bases, leaving 15 bases between the germline ends. CDR1 is DFQATT, CDR2 SNEGSKA, per germline (reference sequence). The CDR3 DNA sequence: TGCAGTGCTGCCCCGGGGCAAAAGGATACGCAGTATTTT. Translating gives CSAAPGQKDTQYF.